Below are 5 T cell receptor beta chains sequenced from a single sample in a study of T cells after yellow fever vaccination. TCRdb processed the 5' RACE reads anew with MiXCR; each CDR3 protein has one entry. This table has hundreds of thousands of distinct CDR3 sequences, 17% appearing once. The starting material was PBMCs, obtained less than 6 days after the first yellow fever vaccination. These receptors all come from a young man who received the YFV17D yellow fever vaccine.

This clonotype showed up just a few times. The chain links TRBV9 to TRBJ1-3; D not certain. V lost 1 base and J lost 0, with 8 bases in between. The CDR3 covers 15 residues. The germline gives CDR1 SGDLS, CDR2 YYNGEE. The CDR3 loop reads CASSVFGDSGNTIYF. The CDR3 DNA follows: TGTGCCAGCAGCGTATTCGGGGACTCTGGAAACACCATATATTTT.

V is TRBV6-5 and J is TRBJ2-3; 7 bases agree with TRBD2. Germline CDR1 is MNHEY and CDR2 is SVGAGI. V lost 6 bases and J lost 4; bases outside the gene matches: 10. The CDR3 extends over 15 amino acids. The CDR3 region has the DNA TGTGCCAGCAGCTCCTCCGGGACTATGGCAGATACGCAGTATTTT. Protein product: CASSSSGTMADTQYF.

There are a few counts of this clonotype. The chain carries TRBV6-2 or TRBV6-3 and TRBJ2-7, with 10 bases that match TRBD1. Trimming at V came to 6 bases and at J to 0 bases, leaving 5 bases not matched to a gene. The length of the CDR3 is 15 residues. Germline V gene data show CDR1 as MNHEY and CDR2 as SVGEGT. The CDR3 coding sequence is TGTGCCAGCAGGGAAGGGACAGGGGTCTCCTACGAGCAGTACTTC. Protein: CASREGTGVSYEQYF.

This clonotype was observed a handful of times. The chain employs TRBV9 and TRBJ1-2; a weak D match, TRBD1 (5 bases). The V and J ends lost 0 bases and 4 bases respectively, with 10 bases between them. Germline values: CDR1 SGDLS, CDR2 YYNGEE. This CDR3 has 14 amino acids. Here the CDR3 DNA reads TGTGCCAGCAGCGTAGCCGAGGGGCCCTATGGCTACACCTTC. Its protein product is CASSVAEGPYGYTF.

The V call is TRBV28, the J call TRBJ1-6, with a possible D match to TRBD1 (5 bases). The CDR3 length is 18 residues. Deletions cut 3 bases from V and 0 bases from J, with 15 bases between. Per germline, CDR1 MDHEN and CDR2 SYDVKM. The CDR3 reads CASSLWVEGSSYNSPLHF. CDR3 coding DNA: TGTGCCAGCAGTTTGTGGGTGGAGGGGAGCTCCTATAATTCACCCCTCCACTTT.